Presented here are 9 T cell receptor beta chains from one specimen sequenced in a study of cytomegalovirus exposure and HLA in healthy donors. Generated by immunoSEQ multiplex PCR, the TCRdb table keeps only in-frame clones and is missing some. This sample has about 98,000 clones, with approximately 88% found just once. The source material was PBMCs. Source of these receptors: a woman aged 25 to 45 in good health and CMV-seronegative.

This chain connects TRBV5-1 to TRBJ2-2; D unresolved. Germline lookup yields CDR1 SGHRS and CDR2 YFSETQ. Trimming removed 6 bases from V and 7 bases from J, with 10 bases in between. There are 12 residues in the CDR3. CDR3 coding DNA: TGCGCCAGCACCAACCGGTACGGGGAGCTGTTTTTT. It yields the protein CASTNRYGELFF.

This chain links TRBV5-1 with TRBJ2-5, with TRBD1 identical over 9 bases. Germline V lookup: CDR1 SGHRS, CDR2 YFSETQ. Trimming took 5 bases from V and 5 from J; bases not matched to a gene: 10. CDR3 length: 15 amino acids. The CDR3 loop is CASRSGQGRSETQYF. In nucleotides, the CDR3 is TGCGCCAGCAGGTCGGGACAGGGTAGGAGTGAGACCCAGTACTTC. The full variable domain, rest sourced from reference TRBV5-1 and TRBJ2-5, is KAGVTQTPRYLIKTRGQQVTLSCSPISGHRSVSWYQQTPGQGLQFLFEYFSETQRNKGNFPGRFSGRQFSNSRSEMNVSTLELGDSALYLCASRSGQGRSETQYFGPGTRLLVL.

This sequence joins TRBV19 and TRBJ2-1; D gene ambiguous. This CDR3 has 12 amino acids. The V end lost 3 bases, the J end lost 5 bases, and 5 bases lay between the germline ends. Germline V gene data show CDR1 as LNHDA and CDR2 as SQIVND (reference sequence). CDR3: CASSIVNNEQFF. The DNA for the CDR3 is TGTGCCAGTAGTATTGTCAACAATGAGCAGTTCTTC.

The CDR3 DNA is TGTGCCAGCAGCGTAGGGCAGCTAGCCTCTAACACAGATACGCAGTATTTT. Protein sequence: CASSVGQLASNTDTQYF. This chain joins TRBV9 and TRBJ2-3; possible D gene TRBD2, 5 bases. V shed 0 bases and J shed 2 bases, with 16 bases lying between them. CDR1 is SGDLS and CDR2 is YYNGEE in the germline V gene. The CDR3 has 17 residues.

The chain has TRBV28 and TRBJ1-2; D might be TRBD1 (6 bases). The CDR3 is made up of 15 amino acids. Germline CDR1 reads MDHEN; CDR2 reads SYDVKM. V dropped 6 bases and J dropped 7 bases, with 21 bases sitting between them. The CDR3 is CASSRLYRAAGGYTF. The CDR3 DNA sequence: TGTGCCAGCAGCCGCCTTTACAGGGCCGCGGGTGGCTACACCTTC.

This clone is a singleton in its sample. The chain couples TRBV4-1 to TRBJ1-4; D unresolved. The V end was cut by 0 bases, the J end by 3 bases, with 11 bases between. CDR3 length equals 16 residues. CDR1 and CDR2 from the germline V gene are MGHRA and YSYEKL. DNA of the CDR3: TGCGCCAGCAGCCAAGATCAGGAGGGTGCTAATGAAAAACTGTTTTTT. Protein: CASSQDQEGANEKLFF.

CDR3 in amino acids: CASSFGVASGSTDEQYF. The DNA for the CDR3 is TGTGCCAGCAGTTTTGGTGTGGCTAGCGGGAGTACGGACGAGCAGTACTTC. The chain has TRBV28 and TRBJ2-7; 10 nucleotides agree with TRBD2. Germline lookup yields CDR1 MDHEN and CDR2 SYDVKM. This CDR3 is built from 17 residues. V was pared by 3 bases and J by 5 bases, with 13 bases of the junction left unmatched.

This chain joins TRBV15 and TRBJ1-2, with D unresolved. Germline V lookup: CDR1 LNHNV, CDR2 YYDKDF (reference sequence). Deletions cut 0 bases from V and 5 bases from J, with 16 bases between. The CDR3 has 16 amino acids. For the CDR3, the DNA is TGTGCCACCAGCAGAGATTTCCCGGACTTTGGATATGGCTACACCTTC. Its translation is CATSRDFPDFGYGYTF.

The V call is TRBV10-3, the J call TRBJ2-1; D might be TRBD1 (5 bases). This CDR3 is 14 amino acids long. Trimming pared 10 bases from V and 3 bases from J, leaving 16 bases between. The V gene's germline CDR1 is ENHRY and CDR2 SYGVKD. The CDR3 bases are TGTGCCACCACACAGGACCCTTTCTACAATGAGCAGTTCTTC. Translating gives CATTQDPFYNEQFF.